This T cell receptor (beta chain) was profiled in a study of CD8 T cells in ankylosing spondylitis. Overall study results and limits: Reportedly, disease-linked clones are significantly enriched in ankylosing spondylitis patients' matched synovial fluid. Within ankylosing spondylitis blood, a TCR beta motif made up of several highly homologous variants appeared to be characteristic.

Quantitative molecular-barcoded 5'-RACE generated the TCR beta libraries. MiXCR, applied by TCRdb to the 5' RACE reads, yields one record per CDR3 protein. This table has more than 250,000 distinct CDR3 sequences, 11% appearing once. This clonotype has a count of ten or more. As yet, its antigen is unknown. Trimming took 6 bases from V and 8 from J, leaving 11 bases between them. The CDR3 covers 12 residues. Sequencing used blood, either unsorted or a sorted T cell fraction (not recorded which). This clonotype was sampled from a female donor with ankylosing spondylitis or in good health (not recorded which). This chain uses TRBV12-3 or TRBV12-4 with TRBJ2-4, with TRBD1 as a possible D gene (5 bases). The CDR3 sequence: CASSPDSDIQYF. CDR3 nucleotides: TGTGCCAGCAGCCCAGACAGTGACATTCAGTACTTC.